The sequence of this T cell receptor beta chain was determined in a study of T cells in Graves' hyperthyroidism and ophthalmopathy (dated by TCRdb to about 2019). For the wider study: Peripheral blood samples were taken at initial diagnosis, before any treatment was given. To identify distinguishing TCR V-J signatures, a discovery cohort of about 95 patients was used, comprising 40 to 45 with Graves' ophthalmopathy and under 60 with stable Graves' hyperthyroidism. An independent validation cohort of about 20 hyperthyroidism patients and about 16 patients who later progressed to ophthalmopathy tested prospective prediction of ophthalmopathy. The 95 to 100 discovery patients were randomly split 7:3 into training and test sets. The study also compared thyroid tissue and blood T-cell repertoires from over 5 Graves' hyperthyroidism patients. After blood sampling, hyperthyroidism patients were treated with methimazole at a starting dose of 30 mg daily, and ophthalmopathy patients were treated with high-dose intravenous methylprednisolone. The paper reports TCR Vbeta CDR3 sequencing of 135 peripheral blood samples: some 41 ophthalmopathy, fewer than 80 hyperthyroidism and approximately 17 progressor patients. What the work shows at the level of the full study, not this receptor alone: Ophthalmopathy was separated from stable hyperthyroidism by a 13 V-J signature model, with just over 85% sensitivity and 81% to 83% specificity obtained in cross-validation and 80%/75% obtained in testing. Most expanded thyroid clonotypes (frequency above 0.001) were also detected in blood, a finding suggesting that blood repertoires may reflect thyroid immune responses. No statistical method was used to set the sample size in advance, and investigators knew the group allocation. In validation, the model predicted progression to ophthalmopathy a median of roughly six months before onset, with roughly 70% sensitivity and around 76% specificity.

Ophthalmopathy patients had moderately to severely active disease, with a Clinical Activity Score of 3 or more, a NOSPECS grade of 4 or more, and a disease duration of less than 3 months. Any patient with an uncontrolled infection, another autoimmune disease, pregnancy or lactation was excluded. Clinical symptoms, serum thyroxine and TRAb, thyroid ultrasound, and orbital computed tomography formed the basis for the diagnoses. Ficoll-Paque density gradient centrifugation was used to isolate PBMCs from 9.5 to 10 ml of fresh peripheral blood. Total RNA was extracted using Trizol reagent, and RNA quality was assessed on an Agilent 2100 Bioanalyzer. V and J are truncated by 4 bases and 0 bases respectively, leaving an intervening sequence of 11 bases. The CDR3 has 15 amino acids, counting the end cysteine and phenylalanine. Solely the CDR3 DNA is kept, with 45 bases framed from the first base. For CDR1 and CDR2, the germline V gene lists MNHNS and SASEGT.

This clonotype has a count of ten or more. Its binding antigen is unknown. Base qualities are missing; no much larger clone stands one base away. Amplification of TCR beta CDR3 regions was carried out from RNA transcripts. The TCR CDR3 was subjected to a first round of RT-PCR using the HTBI primer set and the Qiagen OneStep RT-PCR kit. Libraries were constructed in a second round of multiplex PCR, after which size selection and purification were performed. The libraries were sequenced on an Illumina HiSeq2000 using paired-end 100 bp reads. As for the original processing: SOAPnuke was used to process the raw data, with reads discarded if the reads contained adapters or uncalled bases, had a mean Phred below 15, or lacked an exact constant-primer or identifier match. COPE v1.2.5 was used to merge the high-quality paired reads, and each unique nucleotide sequence was defined as a clonotype. MiTCR v1.1 was used to align the clonotypes against IMGT TRBV, TRBD and TRBJ reference segments. Analysis was restricted to V-J combinations with a frequency above 0.0001, which covered 98% to 99.2% of repertoires. A TCS score was defined as the ratio of F50 (clonal expansion) to E x V (chaos), with BLOSUM62-based TCRdist applied between CDR3 peptides within each V-J. Welch's t-statistics and random forest reduced 450 to 600 V-J features to roughly 13, which were used in a naive Bayes classifier (R e1071). TCRdb passed the public sequencing reads through fastp at Q25 and MiXCR, retaining productive beta sequences. Identical CDR3 protein sequences are pooled into one entry, listed with their most common genes and DNA. TCRdb, not the original authors, processed these V and J calls. This sample lists a few hundred thousand distinct CDR3 sequences; 12% to 15% were detected once. Approximately 19% of the sample is in the top ten clones.

The V and J genes are TRBV6-1 and TRBJ2-3, with a tentative D gene TRBD2 over 6 matching bases. The receptor was isolated from a woman aged 60 to 75 with Graves' ophthalmopathy. The sample taken for sequencing was blood. The CDR3 protein sequence reads: CASSVSGPSTDTQYF. The DNA reads as follows: TGTGCCAGCAGTGTTAGCGGCCCTAGCACAGATACGCAGTATTTT.